The next 32 T cell receptor beta chains were all read from a single sample in a study of early T cells in non-severe SARS-CoV-2 infection. Via MiXCR, TCRdb re-called the 5' RACE reads, giving one row per CDR3 protein. The table shows some 60,000 distinct CDR3 sequences, with 8.5% to 9.5% occurring only once. Sequencing was performed on whole blood. These receptors were taken from an adult who was a healthcare worker with PCR-confirmed SARS-CoV-2 infection or an uninfected control (not recorded which).

This clonotype was seen more than once but under ten times. V usage is TRBV18 and J usage is TRBJ1-4, with D perhaps TRBD1 (5 bases). V lost 2 bases to trimming and J lost 5 bases, with 9 bases between them. The germline gives CDR1 KGHSH, CDR2 LQKENI. This CDR3 spans 14 amino acids. The CDR3 DNA sequence: TGTGCCAGCTCACCAGAGACAGCAAATGAAAAACTGTTTTTT. Its translation is CASSPETANEKLFF. The full variable domain, completed using reference TRBV18 and TRBJ1-4, is NAGVMQNPRHLVRRRGQEARLRCSPMKGHSHVYWYRQLPEEGLKFMVYLQKENIIDESGMPKERFSAEFPKEGPSILRIQQVVRGDSAAYFCASSPETANEKLFFGSGTQLSVL.

At least ten counts were recorded for this clonotype. The V call is TRBV7-8, the J call TRBJ2-3; 14 positions match TRBD2. With 5 bases clipped from V and 4 bases from J, the junction kept 2 bases outside the gene matches. Per the germline V gene, CDR1 is SGHVS and CDR2 is FQNEAQ. CDR3 length equals 15 residues. CDR3 sequence (DNA): TGTGCCAGCAGCCGGGGACTAGCGGGGGCAGATACGCAGTATTTT. The encoded protein is CASSRGLAGADTQYF. Using reference TRBV7-8 and TRBJ2-3 for the parts outside the CDR3, the full variable domain is GAGVSQSPRYKVAKRGQDVALRCDPISGHVSLFWYQQALGQGPEFLTYFQNEAQLDKSGLPSDRFFAERPEGSVSTLKIQRTQQEDSAVYLCASSRGLAGADTQYFGPGTRLTVL.

This clonotype came up a few times. The chain carries TRBV3-1 and TRBJ1-1; D remains ambiguous. There are 13 residues in the CDR3. Trimming took 5 bases from V and 8 from J, leaving 15 bases between them. Germline V gene lookup returns CDR1 LGHDT and CDR2 YNNKEL (reference sequence). The CDR3 sequence: CASSAIVGVEAFF. The CDR3 DNA reads as TGTGCCAGCAGCGCTATCGTAGGTGTGGAAGCTTTCTTT.

The chain joins TRBV6-2 or TRBV6-3 to TRBJ2-5, with 12 bases that match TRBD2. Germline V CDR1 and CDR2: MNHEY, SVGEGT. The CDR3 runs to 17 residues. Trimming removed 2 bases from V and 7 bases from J; junction bases left unmatched: 11. The CDR3 nucleotides are TGTGCCAGCAGTTACCGCGGACTAGCGGGGAGCCCAGGGACCCAGTACTTC. This codes for CASSYRGLAGSPGTQYF.

This clonotype showed up many times. The chain is built from TRBV27 and TRBJ1-1; 10 bases agree with TRBD1. V shed 3 bases, J shed 5 bases, and the junction held 3 bases outside the gene matches. CDR3 length: 14 amino acids. CDR1 is MNHEY, CDR2 SMNVEV, per germline (reference sequence). The CDR3 protein is CASSFDRGLTEAFF. CDR3 coding DNA: TGTGCCAGCAGTTTCGACAGGGGGCTTACTGAAGCTTTCTTT.

The chain combines TRBV11-2 with TRBJ2-3; D is possibly TRBD1 or TRBD2 (6 bases each). The V gene lost 5 bases and the J gene lost 0 bases, with 15 bases spanning the gap. This CDR3 has 16 amino acids. The germline V gene encodes CDR1 SGHAT and CDR2 FQNNGV. As DNA, the CDR3 is TGTGCCAGCAGCGGGGGCGGGAAACCTAGCACAGATACGCAGTATTTT. Translated: CASSGGGKPSTDTQYF.

In its sample, this clonotype was seen many times. The chain carries TRBV2 and TRBJ2-1, with TRBD2 matching over 9 bases. The CDR3 consists of 14 residues. J lost 9 bases, V lost 4 bases, and 7 bases had no gene match. Germline lookup yields CDR1 SNHLY and CDR2 FYNNEI. CDR3 sequence (DNA): TGTGCCAGCAGTGGCAGCGGGGGGCGGATTGAGCAGTTCTTC. Translation: CASSGSGGRIEQFF.

This clonotype came up a few times. The chain couples TRBV11-2 to TRBJ1-4, with TRBD1 matching 7 bases. This CDR3 is 15 amino acids long. The trim removed 4 bases at V and 8 bases at J, leaving 10 bases unmatched. Germline V gene data show CDR1 as SGHAT and CDR2 as FQNNGV. The CDR3 DNA follows: TGTGCCAGCAGCTCCAACAGGGGATTAGGGGAAAAACTGTTTTTT. It translates to CASSSNRGLGEKLFF.

The chain uses TRBV18 and TRBJ1-1; 9 positions match TRBD1. There are 14 residues in the CDR3. V was clipped by 3 bases and J by 2 bases; unmatched bases: 1. Germline loops: CDR1 KGHSH, CDR2 LQKENI. The CDR3 region is CASSPTGGNTEAFF. In DNA form, the CDR3 reads TGTGCCAGCTCACCGACAGGGGGAAACACTGAAGCTTTCTTT.

The rearrangement links TRBV14 to TRBJ1-2, with unresolved D. Germline CDR1 is SGHDN and CDR2 is FVKESK. CDR3 size: 13 residues. The V end was cut by 0 bases, the J end by 0 bases, with 2 bases between. CDR3 sequence (DNA): TGTGCCAGCAGCCAAGACACTAACTATGGCTACACCTTC. Translation gives CASSQDTNYGYTF.

This clonotype has only a few counts. The rearrangement links TRBV20-1 to TRBJ1-5; D remains ambiguous. The CDR3 runs to 17 residues. In germline, CDR1 is DFQATT, CDR2 SNEGSKA (reference sequence). V lost 6 bases and J lost 2, with 23 bases in between. As DNA, the CDR3 is TGCAGTGCCCCGACTCCCCCCATTTATGGTGGCAATCAGCCCCAGCATTTT. This translates into CSAPTPPIYGGNQPQHF.

Ten or more counts support this clonotype. A read error may account for a junction end that differs from germline. The chain links TRBV5-6 to TRBJ1-1; D is perhaps TRBD1 (6 bases). Germline-derived CDR1 and CDR2 are SGHDT and YYEEEE. This CDR3 spans 13 amino acids. The DNA of the CDR3 is TGTGCCAGCAGCATGGGGGGGCTCACTGAAGTTTTCTTT. Its protein product is CASSMGGLTEVFF. The entire variable domain, with the rest obtained from reference TRBV5-6 and TRBJ1-1, is as follows: DAGVTQSPTHLIKTRGQQVTLRCSPKSGHDTVSWYQQALGQGPQFIFQYYEEEERQRGNFPDRFSGHQFPNYSSELNVNALLLGDSALYLCASSMGGLTEVFFGQGTRLTVV.

V is TRBV27 and J is TRBJ1-1; TRBD1 is a possible D gene (6 bases). V lost 1 base and J lost 4, with 13 bases in between. The length of the CDR3 is 15 residues. Germline V gives CDR1 MNHEY, CDR2 SMNVEV (reference sequence). This CDR3 reads CASSLLRGGSTEAFF. For the CDR3, the DNA is TGTGCCAGCAGTTTATTAAGGGGGGGAAGCACTGAAGCTTTCTTT.

This clonotype was seen a few times. V is TRBV7-3 and J is TRBJ2-5; TRBD2 is a possible D gene (6 bases). CDR1 and CDR2 from the germline V gene are SGHTA and FQGTGA. This CDR3 is built from 14 residues. The V gene lost 3 bases and the J gene lost 4 bases, with 12 bases spanning the gap. The CDR3: CASSLGHGGETQYF. In nucleotides, the CDR3 is TGTGCCAGCAGCTTGGGGCACGGGGGAGAGACCCAGTACTTC.

This clonotype was seen only a few times. The V call is TRBV20-1, the J call TRBJ1-1; D unclear. V shed 3 bases and J shed 10 bases, with 15 bases lying between them. Germline-derived CDR1 and CDR2 are DFQATT and SNEGSKA (reference sequence). The CDR3 loop spans 12 amino acids. The CDR3 here is CSASYTDVVAFF. Written as DNA, the CDR3 is TGCAGTGCTAGTTATACAGACGTCGTAGCTTTCTTT.

This clonotype was picked up a small number of times. The chain combines TRBV7-9 with TRBJ2-1; 10 bases map to TRBD1. This CDR3 is built from 14 residues. CDR1 and CDR2 (germline): SEHNR, FQNEAQ (reference sequence). Trimming removed 5 bases from V and 6 bases from J; junction bases left unmatched: 4. This CDR3 is CASSPGTGANEQFF. The CDR3 DNA follows: TGTGCCAGCAGCCCTGGGACAGGGGCCAATGAGCAGTTCTTC.

The rearrangement links TRBV24-1 to TRBJ2-3, with TRBD1 as a possible D gene (6 bases). Deletions cut 5 bases from V and 2 bases from J, with 10 bases between. CDR3 length: 14 residues. Germline V lookup: CDR1 KGHDR, CDR2 SFDVKD. Here the CDR3 DNA reads TGTGCCACCAGTGCACGGACAGACACAGATACGCAGTATTTT. This translates into CATSARTDTDTQYF.

In its sample, this clonotype was seen many times. This chain joins TRBV2 and TRBJ2-1, with 8 bases identical to TRBD2. V lost 7 bases to trimming and J lost 9 bases; unmatched junction nucleotides: 11. This CDR3 has 14 amino acids. Germline CDR1 reads SNHLY; CDR2 reads FYNNEI. CDR3 sequence: CASKSQSGGGEQFF. The CDR3 DNA is TGTGCCAGCAAGAGTCAGAGCGGGGGCGGTGAGCAGTTCTTC.

This clonotype appeared a few times. The chain has TRBV24-1 and TRBJ2-1; 8 bases align to TRBD1. This CDR3 has 16 residues. Losses at the gene ends were 4 bases for V and 0 bases for J; bases not matched to a gene: 4. Germline CDR1 KGHDR, CDR2 SFDVKD. The CDR3 region is CATSDPTGDSYNEQFF. CDR3 DNA: TGTGCCACCAGTGACCCGACAGGGGACTCCTACAATGAGCAGTTCTTC.

The sample holds a few counts of this clonotype. This rearrangement joins TRBV24-1 to TRBJ1-5; TRBD1 aligns across 7 bases. V shed 4 bases, J shed 6 bases, and the junction held 5 bases outside the gene matches. Germline V lookup: CDR1 KGHDR, CDR2 SFDVKD. This CDR3 contains 14 residues. The CDR3 region has the DNA TGTGCCACCAGTGACCGGGACAGACTTCAGCCCCAGCATTTT. Its translation is CATSDRDRLQPQHF.

Only a few counts were recorded for this clonotype. The V call is TRBV7-9, the J call TRBJ1-1; possibly TRBD1 for D (6 bases). CDR3 length: 12 amino acids. Germline CDR1 reads SEHNR; CDR2 reads FQNEAQ (reference sequence). V shed 5 bases and J shed 10 bases, with 14 bases lying between them. In nucleotides, the CDR3 is TGTGCCAGCAGCCGACCGGGACAACGAGCTTTCTTT. The encoded protein is CASSRPGQRAFF.

This clonotype was recorded a few times. This chain joins TRBV3-1 and TRBJ2-1, with TRBD1 matching over 10 bases. This CDR3 has 14 residues. After removal of 4 bases from V and 6 bases from J, the junction contained 3 bases not matched to a gene. Germline lookup yields CDR1 LGHDT and CDR2 YNNKEL (reference sequence). The CDR3 DNA is TGTGCCAGCAGCCCGTGGACAGGGGGCAATGAGCAGTTCTTC. Translation gives CASSPWTGGNEQFF.

At least ten counts were recorded for this clonotype. This rearrangement joins TRBV5-1 to TRBJ2-1; the match to TRBD1 covers 7 bases. V dropped 0 bases and J dropped 5; count of bases not matched to a gene: 5. Germline loops: CDR1 SGHRS, CDR2 YFSETQ. The CDR3 covers 15 residues. For the CDR3, the DNA is TGCGCCAGCAGCTTGGGGGGACAGAGAAACAATGAGCAGTTCTTC. Translation gives CASSLGGQRNNEQFF.

A word on this clonotype: One base away lies a much larger clone, so this may be a sequencing read error. J is TRBJ2-3 and V is TRBV12-3 or TRBV12-4; a weak D match, TRBD2 (5 bases). CDR3 length equals 13 residues. V dropped 6 bases and J dropped 2 bases, with 9 bases sitting between them. The CDR3 protein is CASSRDDTDTQYF. The CDR3 DNA sequence: TGTGCCAGCAGCCGGGATGACACAGATACGCAGTATTTT.

CDR3 sequence reads: CASSSDMKLAGGRETQYF. The CDR3 DNA reads as TGTGCCAGCAGCTCTGACATGAAACTAGCGGGCGGACGAGAGACCCAGTACTTC. V usage is TRBV5-6 and J usage is TRBJ2-5; TRBD2 matches at 9 bases. Germline lookup yields CDR1 SGHDT and CDR2 YYEEEE. The CDR3 has 18 residues. The trim removed 3 bases at V and 4 bases at J, leaving 16 bases unmatched. The full variable domain, completed using reference TRBV5-6 and TRBJ2-5, is DAGVTQSPTHLIKTRGQQVTLRCSPKSGHDTVSWYQQALGQGPQFIFQYYEEEERQRGNFPDRFSGHQFPNYSSELNVNALLLGDSALYLCASSSDMKLAGGRETQYFGPGTRLLVL.

In this sample, this clonotype turned up many times. The V call is TRBV24-1, the J call TRBJ1-1; 7 bases are a match to TRBD1. There are 13 residues in the CDR3. The trim removed 8 bases at V and 8 bases at J, leaving 10 bases unmatched. The germline gives CDR1 KGHDR, CDR2 SFDVKD. CDR3 in amino acids: CATTSSQGPEAFF. The CDR3 DNA is TGTGCCACCACAAGCTCACAGGGGCCCGAAGCTTTCTTT.

This clonotype was seen more than once but under ten times. The V gene is TRBV6-1, the J gene TRBJ2-6, with D hard to call. This CDR3 is built from 15 residues. CDR1 is MNHNS and CDR2 is SASEGT in the germline V gene. Trimming took off 6 bases at V and 1 base at J, with 10 bases between the two ends. The DNA of the CDR3 is TGTGCCAGCAGCCCCCTGGGGTCTGGGGCCAACGTCCTGACTTTC. Its translation is CASSPLGSGANVLTF.

In this sample, this clonotype turned up a few times. The genes are TRBV5-1 and TRBJ2-3; D might be TRBD1 (6 bases). This CDR3 has 16 residues. The V end was cut by 3 bases, the J end by 1 base, with 15 bases between. Germline values: CDR1 SGHRS, CDR2 YFSETQ. The CDR3 protein is CASSSLTGLGTDTQYF. CDR3 bases: TGCGCCAGCAGCTCACTTACAGGGTTGGGCACAGATACGCAGTATTTT.

The chain uses TRBV5-6 and TRBJ1-6; D gene unclear. V lost 4 bases and J 10 bases, leaving 9 bases between the germline ends. Germline V CDR1 and CDR2: SGHDT, YYEEEE. The CDR3 consists of 12 residues. CDR3 DNA: TGTGCCAGCAGCCTAACTGGGTCACCCCTCCACTTT. Its protein product is CASSLTGSPLHF.

This clonotype was counted only a few times. J is TRBJ1-2 and V is TRBV6-5, with D uncertain. Trimming shortened V by 5 bases and J by 4 bases, and 11 bases separated the two germline ends. This CDR3 region has 13 residues. Germline values: CDR1 MNHEY, CDR2 SVGAGI. CDR3: CASSPPGSYGYTF. The CDR3 bases are TGTGCCAGCAGTCCGCCGGGATCCTATGGCTACACCTTC.

This clonotype has at least ten counts. This chain links TRBV12-3 or TRBV12-4 with TRBJ1-5, with D possibly being TRBD1 (5 bases). With 10 bases removed from V and 0 bases from J, the gap between germline ends came to 10 bases. CDR3 length equals 13 residues. The DNA for the CDR3 is TGTGCCACCCAGGGTGATAGCAATCAGCCCCAGCATTTT. Protein: CATQGDSNQPQHF.

This clonotype has ten or more counts. The gene calls are TRBV20-1 and TRBJ2-2; 7 bases agree with TRBD2. This CDR3 spans 14 amino acids. The ends lost 6 bases at V and 4 bases at J; junction bases unmatched: 8. From germline, CDR1 is DFQATT and CDR2 SNEGSKA (reference sequence). CDR3 protein: CSARQGGTTGELFF. The CDR3 bases are TGCAGTGCCCGTCAGGGAGGGACCACCGGGGAGCTGTTTTTT.